These T cell receptor beta chains were read from a single sample in a study of T-cell memory formation after mild COVID-19. One entry per CDR3 protein results from TCRdb running MiXCR on the 5' RACE reads. This table holds about 400,000 distinct CDR3 sequences, roughly an eighth found once. The sample consisted of PBMCs or a T cell subset sorted from them (not recorded which). The origin of the receptors is a man aged 18 to 29 who had mild COVID-19 (a few samples of this study predate the infection). Cell type and time point are not known. The CDR3 runs from the conserved cysteine through the conserved F or W. A D gene is named only where the DNA matches it firmly. Only part of the rows carry a size: once, few, many, or a class if the clone is expanded.

V	J	D	size	DNA	CDR3
TRBV4-1	TRBJ2-2	.	few	TGCGCCAGCAGCCAAGAGGAGCAGGCAGTCTTAAACACCGGGGAGCTGTTTTTT	CASSQEEQAVLNTGELFF
TRBV7-9	TRBJ1-1	.	.	TGTGCCAGCAGCTTAGCCAAGAACACTGAAGCTTTCTTT	CASSLAKNTEAFF
TRBV5-4	TRBJ2-2	.	.	TGTGCCAGCAGCACCGTAGGCGGAAGCAGCCTCACCGGGGAGCTGTTTTTT	CASSTVGGSSLTGELFF
TRBV7-2	TRBJ2-7	.	many	TGTGCCAGCAGCCCCGGGCCCTTCTACGAGCAGTACTTC	CASSPGPFYEQYF
TRBV29-1	TRBJ2-1	.	few	TGCAGCGTTGGAGGGGGGGCGAGGAATGAGCAGTTCTTC	CSVGGGARNEQFF
TRBV5-1	TRBJ2-7	TRBD2	many	TGCGCCAGCAGCTTGGCAGCTAGCGGGGGGAAATACTACGAGCAGTACTTC	CASSLAASGGKYYEQYF
TRBV3-1	TRBJ2-3	.	.	TGTGCCAGCAGCCAAAACAGGCAAGATACGCAGTATTTT	CASSQNRQDTQYF
TRBV4-2	TRBJ2-2	.	few	TGTGCCAGCAGCCAAGACCCTAGTACAACCGGGGAGCTGTTTTTT	CASSQDPSTTGELFF
TRBV7-2	TRBJ1-5	.	many	TGTGCCAGCAGCTTATCCGGGTTCAATCAGCCCCAGCATTTT	CASSLSGFNQPQHF
TRBV4-3	TRBJ2-3	.	many	TGCGCCAGCAGCCAAGAGTTCCTGGGGGCGGATACGCAGTATTTT	CASSQEFLGADTQYF
TRBV5-1	TRBJ2-3	.	many	TGCGCCAGCAGCTTGGGATTTGCGGGTACAGATACGCAGTATTTT	CASSLGFAGTDTQYF
TRBV6-5	TRBJ1-4	.	many	TGTGCCAGCAGCAGAGCCGGGGCGCAGGATGAAAAACTGTTTTTT	CASSRAGAQDEKLFF
TRBV27	TRBJ1-6	TRBD1	.	TGTGCCAGCAGTTCCCTACAGGGGGCCCGCTCACCCCTCCACTTT	CASSSLQGARSPLHF
TRBV7-6	TRBJ1-5	.	once	TGTGCCAGCGCCCTGGGGAGGGAACAGCCCCAGCATTTT	CASALGREQPQHF
TRBV4-3	TRBJ2-2	TRBD1	.	TGCGCCAGCAGCCTACGGGACAGCGCGAACACCGGGGAGCTGTTTTTT	CASSLRDSANTGELFF
TRBV20-1	TRBJ1-6	TRBD1	few	TGCAGTGCTAGATCCGCCGTGACAGGGGACAATTCACCCCTCCACTTT	CSARSAVTGDNSPLHF
TRBV7-9	TRBJ1-3	.	few	TGTGCCAGCAGCTTACCCAGGGGCGTAAAGGATGGAAACACCATATATTTT	CASSLPRGVKDGNTIYF
TRBV5-6	TRBJ1-6	TRBD1	few	TGTGCCAGCAGCTGGGAGGGGGCGCAATCACCCCTCCACTTT	CASSWEGAQSPLHF
TRBV6-5	TRBJ2-7	TRBD1	few	TGTGCCAGCAGTTACTCGGGACAGGGGACCGAGCAGTACTTC	CASSYSGQGTEQYF
TRBV10-3	TRBJ1-6	.	.	TGTGCCATCAGCGCAATCGAGACAGCCGCCAATTCACCCCTCCACTTT	CAISAIETAANSPLHF
TRBV5-1	TRBJ2-1	.	many	TGCGCCAGCAGCCCGGCCCCCGGACGTAGCAATGAGCAGTTCTTC	CASSPAPGRSNEQFF
TRBV12-3/TRBV12-4	TRBJ1-5	TRBD1	few	TGTGCCAGCAGTCCAGGGACAGGGGAGGGTAGCAATCAGCCCCAGCATTTT	CASSPGTGEGSNQPQHF
TRBV5-1	TRBJ1-1	.	few	TGCGCCAGCAGCTTGCTTCCGGGGGTGAACACTGAAGCTTTCTTT	CASSLLPGVNTEAFF
TRBV4-3	TRBJ2-5	TRBD1	few	TGCGCCAGCAGCCAAGATGGGGGGTACAGGGGGGAGACCCAGTACTTC	CASSQDGGYRGETQYF
TRBV7-3	TRBJ2-4	.	few	TGTGCCAGCAGCCTCACTGACAGTCGCCTTCAGTACTTC	CASSLTDSRLQYF
TRBV7-9	TRBJ2-5	.	few	TGTGCCAGCAGCCTCGGGACACGACAAGAGACCCAGTACTTC	CASSLGTRQETQYF
TRBV7-9	TRBJ2-1	TRBD1	.	TGTGCCAGCAGCCCCGGGACAGGGGCCAATGAGCAGTTCTTC	CASSPGTGANEQFF
TRBV6-5	TRBJ2-2	TRBD1	few	TGTGCCAGCACCCAGGGGGCAGTCACCGGGGAGCTGTTTTTT	CASTQGAVTGELFF
TRBV5-1	TRBJ2-5	TRBD2	few	TGCGCCAGCAGCTCGTCACTAGCGGGGAGTTTTAAAGAGACCCAGTACTTC	CASSSSLAGSFKETQYF
TRBV29-1	TRBJ2-4	.	many	TGCAGCGTTCAACAGGAAAACATTCAGTACTTC	CSVQQENIQYF
TRBV6-2/TRBV6-3	TRBJ2-3	TRBD2	.	TGTGCCAGCAGTAGCGGGGGGGCCACAGATACGCAGTATTTT	CASSSGGATDTQYF
TRBV27	TRBJ1-4	.	few	TGTGCCAGCAGTTCAAGGGGATGGGGAACTAATGAAAAACTGTTTTTT	CASSSRGWGTNEKLFF
TRBV6-2/TRBV6-3	TRBJ1-2	.	few	TGTGCCGGCAGACAGGACATGTATAATGGCTACACCTTC	CAGRQDMYNGYTF
TRBV12-3/TRBV12-4	TRBJ1-1	.	.	TGTGCCAGCAGTTATACTGGCACCGTTAACACTGAAGCTTTCTTT	CASSYTGTVNTEAFF
TRBV27	TRBJ1-2	TRBD1	few	TGTGCCAGCAGCCAGAGACAGGGGGTCTATGGCTACACCTTC	CASSQRQGVYGYTF
TRBV20-1	TRBJ1-6	TRBD1	few	TGCAGTGCTGGGACAGGGGGCCTTACCAATTCACCCCTCCACTTT	CSAGTGGLTNSPLHF
TRBV14	TRBJ2-6	.	.	TGTGCCAGCAGCCAAGATGCCGCCCCTGGGGCCAACGTCCTGACTTTC	CASSQDAAPGANVLTF
TRBV20-1	TRBJ1-5	.	.	TGCAGTGCTCAAGCGGGAAATCAGCCCCAGCATTTT	CSAQAGNQPQHF
TRBV4-3	TRBJ2-3	TRBD2	many	TGCGCCAGCAGCCAACGGACTAGCGGCAGCACAGATACGCAGTATTTT	CASSQRTSGSTDTQYF
TRBV27	TRBJ2-7	.	many	TGTGCCAGCGGGGCGTGGACGGGTTCCTACGAGCAGTACTTC	CASGAWTGSYEQYF
TRBV5-4	TRBJ2-7	TRBD1	few	TGTGCCAGCAGCCATAAGGGACAGTCTCTCTACGAGCAGTACTTC	CASSHKGQSLYEQYF
TRBV7-9	TRBJ2-7	TRBD2	.	TGTGCCAGCAGCTTAGCGACTAGCGGGATTGACGAGCAGTACTTC	CASSLATSGIDEQYF
TRBV7-2	TRBJ1-3	.	few	TGTGCCAGCAGCTTAGCGGCGGGGGCCTCTGGAAACACCATATATTTT	CASSLAAGASGNTIYF
TRBV4-1	TRBJ1-6	.	.	TGCGCCAGCAGCCACCCCGGAAAGGGGCAAAATTCACCCCTCCACTTT	CASSHPGKGQNSPLHF
TRBV20-1	TRBJ2-7	.	few	TGCAGTGCTCTTAAATTCTTCCGGGACGCGTCCTACGAGCAGTACTTC	CSALKFFRDASYEQYF
TRBV7-9	TRBJ2-7	TRBD2	many	TGTGCCAGCAGTCGTAGCGGGGGGCTGCCCTACGAGCAGTACTTC	CASSRSGGLPYEQYF
TRBV15	TRBJ2-1	.	many	TGTGCCACCAGCGGGGACTCGTCCTACAATGAGCAGTTCTTC	CATSGDSSYNEQFF
TRBV21-1	TRBJ2-5	.	few	TGTGCCAGCAGCAAACCGGCGTCTAGGGGAGAGACCCAGTACTTC	CASSKPASRGETQYF
TRBV25-1	TRBJ1-1	.	.	TGTGCCAGCAGTGTTGTCGGGGGTGAAGCTTTCTTT	CASSVVGGEAFF
TRBV7-9	TRBJ1-3	.	few	TGTGCCAGCAGCTCATCAGCAGGAAACACCATATATTTT	CASSSSAGNTIYF
TRBV11-2	TRBJ2-5	.	many	TGTGCCAGCAGCCCCCGGGAACAAGAGACCCAGTACTTC	CASSPREQETQYF
TRBV20-1	TRBJ2-7	TRBD1	few	TGCAGTGCTAGAGATGGGACAGGCCCTTCCTACGAGCAGTACTTC	CSARDGTGPSYEQYF